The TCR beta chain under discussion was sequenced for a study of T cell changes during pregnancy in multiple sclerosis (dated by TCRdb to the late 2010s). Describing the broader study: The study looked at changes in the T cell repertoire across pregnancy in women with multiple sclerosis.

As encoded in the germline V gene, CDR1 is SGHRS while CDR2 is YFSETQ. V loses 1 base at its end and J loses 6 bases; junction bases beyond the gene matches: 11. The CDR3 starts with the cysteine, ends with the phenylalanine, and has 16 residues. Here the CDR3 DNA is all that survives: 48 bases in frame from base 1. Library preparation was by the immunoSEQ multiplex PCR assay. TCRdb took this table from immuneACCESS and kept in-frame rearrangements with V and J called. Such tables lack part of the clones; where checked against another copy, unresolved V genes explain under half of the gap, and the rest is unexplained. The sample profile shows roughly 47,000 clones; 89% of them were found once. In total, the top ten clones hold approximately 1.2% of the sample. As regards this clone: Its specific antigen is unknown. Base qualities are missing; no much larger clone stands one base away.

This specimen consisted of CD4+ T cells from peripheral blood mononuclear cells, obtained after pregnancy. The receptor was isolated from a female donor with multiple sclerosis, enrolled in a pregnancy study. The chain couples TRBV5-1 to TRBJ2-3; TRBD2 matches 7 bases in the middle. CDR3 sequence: CASSLIGRTSLDTQYF. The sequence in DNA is TGCGCCAGCAGCTTGATAGGCAGGACTAGTTTGGATACGCAGTATTTT.